This T cell receptor beta chain comes out of a study of tumor-infiltrating lymphocytes in primary liver carcinoma. About the study: Tumors were stage T1-T3 N0M0, about 4 to 11 cm across. Study results and limitations: Compared with tumor region pairs, tumor-adjacent and tumor-blood pairs overlapped less. The study found a significantly higher top-250-clone fraction in tumors than in blood (p = 0.039).

The researchers produced TCR beta cDNA from around 0.5 ug total RNA with a constant-region primer. A slightly modified ARM-PCR protocol with three nested multiplex PCR rounds produced these TCR beta libraries. With TRBV1-TRBV30 forward primers and a C-beta reverse primer, the first two PCR rounds were run for roughly 10 cycles each. TCRdb re-derived calls from the multiplex PCR reads in MiXCR, one entry per CDR3 protein. The sample has 330,000 or so distinct CDR3 sequences, about 65% seen once. In regard to this clonotype: Its antigen is undetermined.

Germline CDR1 MDHEN, CDR2 SYDVKM. The ends lost 4 bases at V and 2 bases at J; junction bases unmatched: 3. This CDR3 contains 14 residues. Germline DNA was extracted too, while blood RNA derived from unsorted whole blood. The sequence was collected from a middle-aged man with primary liver carcinoma and hepatitis B virus infection. Sequenced material: peripheral blood. The chain employs TRBV28 and TRBJ2-7, with TRBD2 identical over 9 bases. The CDR3 here is CASSWTSVTYEQYF. The CDR3 nucleotides read TGTGCCAGCAGTTGGACTAGCGTAACCTACGAGCAGTACTTC.